The TCR beta chain described here comes from a study of T cell changes during pregnancy in multiple sclerosis. TCRdb keeps only in-frame clones here, not all; method: immunoSEQ multiplex PCR. This table holds tens of thousands of clones, approximately 87% found once. V was trimmed by 2 bases and J by 1 base, leaving 17 bases between them. CDR3 length equals 16 residues. Per the germline V gene, CDR1 is GTSNPN and CDR2 is SVGIG (reference sequence). V usage is TRBV30 and J usage is TRBJ1-1; D not certain. The source material was peripheral blood, sampled after pregnancy. The TCR sequence derives from a female donor in good health, enrolled as a control in a pregnancy study. The CDR3 sequence is CAWSNRGTHPNTEAFF. The CDR3 nucleotides read TGTGCCTGGAGTAACCGGGGAACCCACCCGAACACTGAAGCTTTCTTT. Using reference TRBV30 and TRBJ1-1 for the parts outside the CDR3, the full variable domain is SQTIHQWPATLVQPVGSPLSLECTVEGTSNPNLYWYRQAAGRGLQLLFYSVGIGQISSEVPQNLSASRPQDRQFILSSKKLLLSDSGFYLCAWSNRGTHPNTEAFFGQGTRLTVV.